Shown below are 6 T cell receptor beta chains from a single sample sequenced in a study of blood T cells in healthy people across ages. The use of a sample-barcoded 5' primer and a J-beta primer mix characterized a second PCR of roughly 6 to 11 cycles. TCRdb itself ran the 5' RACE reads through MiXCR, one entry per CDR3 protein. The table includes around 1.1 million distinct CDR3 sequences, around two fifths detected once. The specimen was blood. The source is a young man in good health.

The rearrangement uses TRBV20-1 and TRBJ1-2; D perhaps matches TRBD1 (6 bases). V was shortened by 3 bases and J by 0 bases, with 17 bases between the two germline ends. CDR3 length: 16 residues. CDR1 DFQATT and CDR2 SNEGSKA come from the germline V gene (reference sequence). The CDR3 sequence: CSARATDSHPNYGYTF. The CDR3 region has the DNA TGCAGTGCTAGGGCCACGGACAGCCATCCTAACTATGGCTACACCTTC.

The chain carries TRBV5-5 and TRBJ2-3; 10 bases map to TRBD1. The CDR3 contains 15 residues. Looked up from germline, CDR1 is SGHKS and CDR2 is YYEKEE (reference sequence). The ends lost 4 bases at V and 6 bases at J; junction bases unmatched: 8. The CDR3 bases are TGTGCCAGCAGCCTCGGGACAGGGGACGGGGATACGCAGTATTTT. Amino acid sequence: CASSLGTGDGDTQYF.

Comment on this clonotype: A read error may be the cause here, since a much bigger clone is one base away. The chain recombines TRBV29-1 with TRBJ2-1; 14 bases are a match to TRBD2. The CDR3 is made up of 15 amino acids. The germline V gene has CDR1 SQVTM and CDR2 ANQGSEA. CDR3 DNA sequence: TGCGGCGCTGCGGGACTAGCGGGGGTAAGAAATGAGCAGTTCTTC. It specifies CGAAGLAGVRNEQFF.

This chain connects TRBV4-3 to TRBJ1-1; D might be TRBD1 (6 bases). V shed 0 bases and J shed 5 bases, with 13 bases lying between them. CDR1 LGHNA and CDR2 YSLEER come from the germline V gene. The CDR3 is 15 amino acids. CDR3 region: CASSQDLGGETEAFF. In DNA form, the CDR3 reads TGCGCCAGCAGCCAAGATCTAGGGGGAGAGACTGAAGCTTTCTTT.

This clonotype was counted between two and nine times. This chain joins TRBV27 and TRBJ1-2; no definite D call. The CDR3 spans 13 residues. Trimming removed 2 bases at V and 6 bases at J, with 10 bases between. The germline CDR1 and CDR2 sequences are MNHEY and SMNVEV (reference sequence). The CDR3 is CASSLRGKDGYTF. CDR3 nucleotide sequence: TGTGCCAGCAGTTTACGAGGGAAAGATGGCTACACCTTC.

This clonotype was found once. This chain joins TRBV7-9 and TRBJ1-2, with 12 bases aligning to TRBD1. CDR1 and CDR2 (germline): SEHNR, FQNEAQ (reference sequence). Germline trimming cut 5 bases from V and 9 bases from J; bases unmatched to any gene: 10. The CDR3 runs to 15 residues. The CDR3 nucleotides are TGTGCCAGCAGCCTACCGGGACAGGGGGCGAGAAGCTACACCTTC. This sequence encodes CASSLPGQGARSYTF.